The rows below give T cell receptor beta chains drawn from one sample of a study of T cells in Graves' hyperthyroidism and ophthalmopathy. One entry per CDR3 protein results from TCRdb running MiXCR on the multiplex PCR reads. The table shows some 370,000 distinct CDR3 sequences, with about 17% occurring only once. Sample: blood. The receptors were sampled from a woman between 25 and 40 years old with Graves' hyperthyroidism that later progressed to Graves' ophthalmopathy. The CDR3 runs from the conserved cysteine through the conserved F or W. The D gene is left open where the match is weak. Not all rows give a size; the values are once, few, many and, for expanded clones, a class.

d_gene: .
abundance: .
v_gene: TRBV24-1
j_gene: TRBJ2-3
CDR3nt: TGTGCCACCAGTGGTCTTCCCCCGGGAACCACTTTAAGCACAGATACGCAGTATTTT
CDR3aa: CATSGLPPGTTLSTDTQYF

d_gene: .
abundance: many
v_gene: TRBV7-3
j_gene: TRBJ2-7
CDR3nt: TGTGCCAGCAGCTCAGGGACTCCCTACGAGCAGTACTTC
CDR3aa: CASSSGTPYEQYF

d_gene: .
abundance: many
v_gene: TRBV10-2
j_gene: TRBJ1-2
CDR3nt: TGCGCCAGCACTGAGTCAAACTATGGCTACACCTTC
CDR3aa: CASTESNYGYTF

d_gene: .
abundance: .
v_gene: TRBV4-1
j_gene: TRBJ1-1
CDR3nt: TGCGCCAGCAGCCAGCCCACTAGCGGAAACACTGAAGCTTTCTTT
CDR3aa: CASSQPTSGNTEAFF

d_gene: .
abundance: few
v_gene: TRBV19
j_gene: TRBJ1-1
CDR3nt: TGTGCCAGTAGTGATCCCGGACTTGACACTGAAGCTTTCTTT
CDR3aa: CASSDPGLDTEAFF

d_gene: .
abundance: few
v_gene: TRBV20-1
j_gene: TRBJ1-2
CDR3nt: TGCAGTGCTAGAGAGCGAGCCCCCGACTACACCTTC
CDR3aa: CSARERAPDYTF

d_gene: TRBD1
abundance: few
v_gene: TRBV7-9
j_gene: TRBJ2-2
CDR3nt: TGTGCCAGCAGTTCGACAGGGGCTGTGAACACCGGGGAGCTGTTTTTT
CDR3aa: CASSSTGAVNTGELFF

d_gene: .
abundance: few
v_gene: TRBV13
j_gene: TRBJ2-3
CDR3nt: TGTGCCAGCAGCTTAGGCCTGGGAGTAGAGGCAGATACGCAGTATTTT
CDR3aa: CASSLGLGVEADTQYF

d_gene: .
abundance: many
v_gene: TRBV19
j_gene: TRBJ1-3
CDR3nt: TGTGCCAGTAGCAGCATCTCTGGAAACACCATATATTTT
CDR3aa: CASSSISGNTIYF

d_gene: TRBD2
abundance: .
v_gene: TRBV19
j_gene: TRBJ2-1
CDR3nt: TGTGCCAGTAGTCCCGAGGGCGGGGGGCCGAGCTCCTACAATGAGCAGTTCTTC
CDR3aa: CASSPEGGGPSSYNEQFF

d_gene: TRBD1
abundance: .
v_gene: TRBV5-5
j_gene: TRBJ1-1
CDR3nt: TGTGCCAGCAGCTCTTGGGACAGTGAAGCTTTCTTT
CDR3aa: CASSSWDSEAFF

d_gene: .
abundance: many
v_gene: TRBV30
j_gene: TRBJ1-1
CDR3nt: TGTGCCTGGAGCTCCTCCAGCGCCCCAGGGGCCGGCACTGAAGCTTTCTTT
CDR3aa: CAWSSSSAPGAGTEAFF

d_gene: .
abundance: .
v_gene: TRBV9
j_gene: TRBJ2-6
CDR3nt: TGTGCCAGCAGCCCTCTGATTGGGGCCAACGTCCTGACTTTC
CDR3aa: CASSPLIGANVLTF

d_gene: .
abundance: many
v_gene: TRBV10-3
j_gene: TRBJ2-5
CDR3nt: TGTGCCATCAGTGAGTCTCCAGGGAACCAAGAGACCCAGTACTTC
CDR3aa: CAISESPGNQETQYF

d_gene: .
abundance: .
v_gene: TRBV20-1
j_gene: TRBJ1-1
CDR3nt: TGCAGTGCTAGCGACAGGTGGAACACTGAAGCTTTCTTT
CDR3aa: CSASDRWNTEAFF

d_gene: .
abundance: many
v_gene: TRBV7-9
j_gene: TRBJ1-1
CDR3nt: TGTGCCAGCAGCCCGGCAGGGGAGAACTGGAACACTGAAGCTTTCTTT
CDR3aa: CASSPAGENWNTEAFF

d_gene: .
abundance: .
v_gene: TRBV7-2
j_gene: TRBJ2-3
CDR3nt: TGTGCCAGCAGCTTCGAGGGCCCCAGCACAGATACGCAGTATTTT
CDR3aa: CASSFEGPSTDTQYF

d_gene: TRBD2
abundance: many
v_gene: TRBV20-1
j_gene: TRBJ2-1
CDR3nt: TGCAGTGCTAGAGATCGGGACTATTCGGGTGAGCAGTTCTTC
CDR3aa: CSARDRDYSGEQFF

d_gene: .
abundance: many
v_gene: TRBV29-1
j_gene: TRBJ2-2
CDR3nt: TGCAGCGTTGAACTGCGTGGCACCGGGGAGCTGTTTTTT
CDR3aa: CSVELRGTGELFF

d_gene: .
abundance: .
v_gene: TRBV5-1
j_gene: TRBJ1-3
CDR3nt: TGCGCCAGCAAAACAGGCTCTGGAAACACCATATATTTT
CDR3aa: CASKTGSGNTIYF

d_gene: .
abundance: many
v_gene: TRBV7-2
j_gene: TRBJ2-3
CDR3nt: TGTGCCAGCACCCGATTTAGCACAGATACGCAGTATTTT
CDR3aa: CASTRFSTDTQYF

d_gene: .
abundance: few
v_gene: TRBV12-3/TRBV12-4
j_gene: TRBJ1-5
CDR3nt: TGTGCCAGCAGTTTAGGGGTTCGGGAGCATTTT
CDR3aa: CASSLGVREHF

d_gene: .
abundance: many
v_gene: TRBV7-6
j_gene: TRBJ2-7
CDR3nt: TGTGCCAGCAGCTTAGATTCCAGTTCTTACGAGCAGTACTTC
CDR3aa: CASSLDSSSYEQYF

d_gene: .
abundance: .
v_gene: TRBV7-9
j_gene: TRBJ2-7
CDR3nt: TGTGCCAGCAGCTTTTTAAGGGGCCCCAGCTACGAGCAGCACTTC
CDR3aa: CASSFLRGPSYEQHF

d_gene: .
abundance: many
v_gene: TRBV28
j_gene: TRBJ1-2
CDR3nt: TGTGCCAGCAGTTTATGGCCGGGGGGGCAGGATGGCTACACCTTC
CDR3aa: CASSLWPGGQDGYTF

d_gene: TRBD1
abundance: many
v_gene: TRBV29-1
j_gene: TRBJ2-7
CDR3nt: TGCAGCGTTGAAGGGGAACGGGACAGTACCTACGAGCAGTACTTC
CDR3aa: CSVEGERDSTYEQYF

d_gene: .
abundance: .
v_gene: TRBV18
j_gene: TRBJ2-7
CDR3nt: TGTGCCAGCTCATCCTCGCAGGACGGACGATTACCCTACGAGCAGTACTTC
CDR3aa: CASSSSQDGRLPYEQYF

d_gene: .
abundance: many
v_gene: TRBV7-2
j_gene: TRBJ2-7
CDR3nt: TGTGCCAGCAGCAGGACTGGTTACGAGCAGTACTTC
CDR3aa: CASSRTGYEQYF

d_gene: .
abundance: many
v_gene: TRBV5-4
j_gene: TRBJ2-3
CDR3nt: TGTGCCAGCAGCCTCCTAGGACGGTCTAGCACAGATACGCAGTATTTT
CDR3aa: CASSLLGRSSTDTQYF

d_gene: TRBD2
abundance: once
v_gene: TRBV12-3/TRBV12-4
j_gene: TRBJ2-1
CDR3nt: TGTGCCAGCACCCCCTGGGGAGCGGGAGTAAATGAGCAGTTCTTC
CDR3aa: CASTPWGAGVNEQFF

d_gene: TRBD1
abundance: .
v_gene: TRBV4-1
j_gene: TRBJ1-5
CDR3nt: TGCGCCAGCAGCCAAGATCGGACAGGGGGCTCGAATCAGCCCCAGCATTTT
CDR3aa: CASSQDRTGGSNQPQHF

d_gene: TRBD1
abundance: .
v_gene: TRBV28
j_gene: TRBJ2-2
CDR3nt: TGTGCCAGCAGTACGACAGGGTACACCGGGGAGCTGTTTTTT
CDR3aa: CASSTTGYTGELFF

d_gene: TRBD2
abundance: many
v_gene: TRBV27
j_gene: TRBJ2-7
CDR3nt: TGTGCCAGCAGTTTAGGGACTAGTGTCTACGAGCAGTACTTC
CDR3aa: CASSLGTSVYEQYF

d_gene: TRBD1
abundance: many
v_gene: TRBV5-1
j_gene: TRBJ1-1
CDR3nt: TGCGCCAGCAGCTGGGAAAGCGGGACAGAGAACACTGAAGCTTTCTTT
CDR3aa: CASSWESGTENTEAFF

d_gene: TRBD1
abundance: few
v_gene: TRBV20-1
j_gene: TRBJ2-5
CDR3nt: TGCAGTGCCTACCCGCCGGGACAGGGTCAAGAGACCCAGTACTTC
CDR3aa: CSAYPPGQGQETQYF

d_gene: .
abundance: few
v_gene: TRBV7-9
j_gene: TRBJ2-5
CDR3nt: TGTGCCAGCAGCCCGGCCGGGGGAGAGACCCAGTACTTC
CDR3aa: CASSPAGGETQYF

d_gene: .
abundance: many
v_gene: TRBV24-1
j_gene: TRBJ2-2
CDR3nt: TGTGCCACCGAGGGACCGATGAACACCGGGGAGCTGTTTTTT
CDR3aa: CATEGPMNTGELFF

d_gene: .
abundance: .
v_gene: TRBV3-1
j_gene: TRBJ2-1
CDR3nt: TGTGCCAGCAGCCGAGGGTCGGCCCAATATGAGCAGTTCTTC
CDR3aa: CASSRGSAQYEQFF

d_gene: .
abundance: once
v_gene: TRBV11-2
j_gene: TRBJ2-2
CDR3nt: TGTGCCAGCAGCTTAGACGAGACTAGAAACACCGGGGAGCTGTTTTTT
CDR3aa: CASSLDETRNTGELFF

d_gene: .
abundance: .
v_gene: TRBV9
j_gene: TRBJ2-3
CDR3nt: TGTGCCAGCAGCGTAGGGGGGGGCGAAGATACGCAGTATTTT
CDR3aa: CASSVGGGEDTQYF

d_gene: .
abundance: .
v_gene: TRBV19
j_gene: TRBJ2-1
CDR3nt: TGTGCCAGTAGTATAATGCAAGGAATCTCCTACAATGAGCAGTTCTTC
CDR3aa: CASSIMQGISYNEQFF

d_gene: TRBD2
abundance: .
v_gene: TRBV28
j_gene: TRBJ2-3
CDR3nt: TGTGCCAGCAGCAAGTCGGGACTAGCGGGGGTCACAGATACGCAGTATTTT
CDR3aa: CASSKSGLAGVTDTQYF

d_gene: .
abundance: many
v_gene: TRBV28
j_gene: TRBJ2-6
CDR3nt: TGTGCCAGCAGTCCTTCGTTATCGGGACAACTCTCTGGGGCCAACGTCCTGACTTTC
CDR3aa: CASSPSLSGQLSGANVLTF

d_gene: .
abundance: .
v_gene: TRBV20-1
j_gene: TRBJ2-1
CDR3nt: TGCAGTGCTATAGGACCGTTCAATGAGCAGTTCTTC
CDR3aa: CSAIGPFNEQFF

d_gene: .
abundance: many
v_gene: TRBV30
j_gene: TRBJ1-2
CDR3nt: TGTGCCTGGAGTGTAGGATACGTTAGCTATGGCTACACCTTC
CDR3aa: CAWSVGYVSYGYTF